The clone carrying this T cell receptor beta chain was found many times. The target antigen is unknown. These data originate in a study of blood T cells in healthy people across ages. Study conclusions and caveats: A strong correlation between TCR beta diversity and naive T cell percentage was seen. Older age coincided with a roughly linear decline in TCR beta diversity per million T cells.

V dropped 3 bases and J dropped 0 bases, with 12 bases sitting between them. In germline, CDR1 is MGHDK, CDR2 SYGVNS. CDR3 length equals 15 residues. Through a sample-barcoded 5' primer and a J-beta primer mix, a second PCR was run for roughly 6 to 12 cycles. TCRdb fed the 5' RACE reads into MiXCR, producing one record per CDR3 protein. The table lists around 1.5 million distinct CDR3 sequences, about 32% of them singletons. The sequenced sample consisted of blood. The genes are TRBV25-1 and TRBJ2-7; D unresolved. This TCR derives from a woman in her 30s in good health. The CDR3 sequence is CASSEGKLGSYEQYF. In nucleotides, the CDR3 is TGTGCCAGCAGTGAGGGAAAATTAGGCTCCTACGAGCAGTACTTC.